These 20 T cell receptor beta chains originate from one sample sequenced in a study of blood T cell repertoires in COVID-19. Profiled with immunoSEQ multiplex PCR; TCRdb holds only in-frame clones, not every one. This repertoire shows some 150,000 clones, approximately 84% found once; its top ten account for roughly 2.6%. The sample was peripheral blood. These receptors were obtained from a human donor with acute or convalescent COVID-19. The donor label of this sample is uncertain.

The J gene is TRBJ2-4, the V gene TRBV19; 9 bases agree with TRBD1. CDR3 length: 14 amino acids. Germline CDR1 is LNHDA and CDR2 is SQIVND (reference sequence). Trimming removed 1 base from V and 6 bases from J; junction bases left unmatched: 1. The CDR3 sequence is CASSIVGQGNIQYF. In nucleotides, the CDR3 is TGTGCCAGTAGTATAGTGGGACAGGGAAACATTCAGTACTTC.

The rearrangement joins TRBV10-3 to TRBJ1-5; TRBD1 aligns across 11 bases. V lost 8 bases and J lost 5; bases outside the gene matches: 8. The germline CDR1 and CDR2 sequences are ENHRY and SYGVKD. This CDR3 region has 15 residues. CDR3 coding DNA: TGTGCCATCGGGACAGGGGGGTTAGTTGATCAGCCCCAGCATTTT. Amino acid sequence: CAIGTGGLVDQPQHF.

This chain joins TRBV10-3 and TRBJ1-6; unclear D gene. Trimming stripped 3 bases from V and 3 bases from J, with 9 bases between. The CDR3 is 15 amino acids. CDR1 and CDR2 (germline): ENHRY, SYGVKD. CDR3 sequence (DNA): TGTGCCATCAGTGATACAGACATCTATAATTCACCCCTCCACTTT. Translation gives CAISDTDIYNSPLHF.

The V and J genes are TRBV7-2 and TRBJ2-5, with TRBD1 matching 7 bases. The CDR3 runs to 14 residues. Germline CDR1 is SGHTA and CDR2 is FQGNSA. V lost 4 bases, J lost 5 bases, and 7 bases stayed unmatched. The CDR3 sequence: CASSSQTGLETQYF. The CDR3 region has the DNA TGTGCCAGCAGCTCACAGACAGGGCTGGAGACCCAGTACTTC. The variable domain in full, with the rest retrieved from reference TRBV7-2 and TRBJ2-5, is GAGVSQSPSNKVTEKGKDVELRCDPISGHTALYWYRQSLGQGLEFLIYFQGNSAPDKSGLPSDRFSAERTGGSVSTLTIQRTQQEDSAVYLCASSSQTGLETQYFGPGTRLLVL.

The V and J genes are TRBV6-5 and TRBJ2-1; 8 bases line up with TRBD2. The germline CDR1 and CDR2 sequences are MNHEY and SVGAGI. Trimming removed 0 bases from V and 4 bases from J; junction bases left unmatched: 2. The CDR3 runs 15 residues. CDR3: CASSYSGTRYNEQFF. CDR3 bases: TGTGCCAGCAGTTACTCTGGGACTAGGTACAATGAGCAGTTCTTC.

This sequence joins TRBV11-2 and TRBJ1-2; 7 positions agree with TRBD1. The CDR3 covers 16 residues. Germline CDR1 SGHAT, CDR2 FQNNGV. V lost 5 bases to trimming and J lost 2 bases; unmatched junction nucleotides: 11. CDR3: CASSRDRGNSNYGYTF. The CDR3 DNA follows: TGTGCCAGCAGCCGGGACAGAGGGAACAGCAACTATGGCTACACCTTC.

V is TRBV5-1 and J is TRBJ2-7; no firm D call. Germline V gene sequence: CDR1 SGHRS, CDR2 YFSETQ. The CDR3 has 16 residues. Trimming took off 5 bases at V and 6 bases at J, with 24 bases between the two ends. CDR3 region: CASSPSISETVGEQYF. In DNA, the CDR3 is TGCGCCAGCAGTCCTTCTATCTCGGAGACGGTGGGCGAGCAGTACTTC.

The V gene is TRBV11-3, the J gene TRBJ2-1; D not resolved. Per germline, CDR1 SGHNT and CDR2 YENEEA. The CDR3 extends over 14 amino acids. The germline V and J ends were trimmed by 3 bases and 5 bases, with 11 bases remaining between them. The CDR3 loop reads CASSFNPLDNEQFF. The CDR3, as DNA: TGTGCCAGCAGCTTTAATCCCCTTGACAATGAGCAGTTCTTC.

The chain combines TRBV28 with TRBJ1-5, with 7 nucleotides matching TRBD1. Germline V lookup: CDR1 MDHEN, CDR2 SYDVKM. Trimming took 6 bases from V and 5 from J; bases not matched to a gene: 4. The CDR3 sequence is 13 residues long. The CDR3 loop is CASRETGYQPQHF. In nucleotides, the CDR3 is TGTGCCAGCAGGGAGACAGGGTATCAGCCCCAGCATTTT.

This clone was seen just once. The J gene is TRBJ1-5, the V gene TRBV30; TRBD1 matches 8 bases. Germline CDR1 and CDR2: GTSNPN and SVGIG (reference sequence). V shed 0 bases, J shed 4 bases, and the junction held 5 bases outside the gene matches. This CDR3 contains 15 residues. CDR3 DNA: TGTGCCTGGAGTGTACGGGACAGGAGAAATCAGCCCCAGCATTTT. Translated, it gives CAWSVRDRRNQPQHF.

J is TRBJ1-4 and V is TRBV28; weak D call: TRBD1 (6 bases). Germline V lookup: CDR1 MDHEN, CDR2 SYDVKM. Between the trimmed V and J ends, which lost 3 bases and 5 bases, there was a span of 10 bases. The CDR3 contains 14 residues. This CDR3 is CASSLTGPNEKLFF. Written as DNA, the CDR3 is TGTGCCAGCAGTTTGACAGGACCAAATGAAAAACTGTTTTTT.

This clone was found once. CDR3 sequence reads: CASSLGSREYYEQYF. The CDR3 DNA reads TGTGCCAGCAGCTTAGGGTCCAGGGAATACTACGAGCAGTACTTC. The chain couples TRBV11-2 to TRBJ2-7; D possibly corresponds to TRBD1 (5 bases). The V gene lost 1 base and the J gene lost 3 bases, with 13 bases spanning the gap. From germline, CDR1 is SGHAT and CDR2 FQNNGV. The CDR3 is 15 amino acids.

The CDR3 sequence is CSVDRGNYNEQFF. CDR3 in DNA: TGCAGCGTCGACAGGGGTAACTACAATGAGCAGTTCTTC. V usage is TRBV29-1 and J usage is TRBJ2-1; 8 positions agree with TRBD1. V shed 6 bases, J shed 3 bases, and the junction held 4 bases outside the gene matches. Germline assignment: CDR1 SQVTM and CDR2 ANQGSEA. There are 13 residues in the CDR3.

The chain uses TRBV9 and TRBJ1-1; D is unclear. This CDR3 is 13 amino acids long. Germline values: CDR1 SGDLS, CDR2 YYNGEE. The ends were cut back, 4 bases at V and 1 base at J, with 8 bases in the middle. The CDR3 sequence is CASSPAGNTEAFF. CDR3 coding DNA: TGTGCCAGCAGCCCAGCAGGGAACACTGAAGCTTTCTTT.

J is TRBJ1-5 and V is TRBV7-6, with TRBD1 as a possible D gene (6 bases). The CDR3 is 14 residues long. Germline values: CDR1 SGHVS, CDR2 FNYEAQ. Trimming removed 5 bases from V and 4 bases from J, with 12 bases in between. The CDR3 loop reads CASSPGHKNQPQHF. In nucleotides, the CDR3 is TGTGCCAGCAGCCCGGGACACAAGAATCAGCCCCAGCATTTT.

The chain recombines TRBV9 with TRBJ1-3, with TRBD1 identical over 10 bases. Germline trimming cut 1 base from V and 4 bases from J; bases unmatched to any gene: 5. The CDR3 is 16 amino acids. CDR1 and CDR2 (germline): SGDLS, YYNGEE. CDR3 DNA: TGTGCCAGCAGCGTAACGGACAGGGGGTCCGGAAACACCATATATTTT. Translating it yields CASSVTDRGSGNTIYF.

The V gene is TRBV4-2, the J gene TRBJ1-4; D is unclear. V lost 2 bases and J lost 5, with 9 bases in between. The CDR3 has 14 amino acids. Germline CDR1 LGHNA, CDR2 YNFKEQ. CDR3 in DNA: TGTGCCAGCAGCCAATCATCTAACAATGAAAAACTGTTTTTT. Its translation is CASSQSSNNEKLFF.

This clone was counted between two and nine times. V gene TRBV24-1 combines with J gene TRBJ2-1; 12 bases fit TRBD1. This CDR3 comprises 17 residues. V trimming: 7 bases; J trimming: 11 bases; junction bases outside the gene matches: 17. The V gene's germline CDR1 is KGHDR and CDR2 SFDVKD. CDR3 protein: CATSDPRGTGGAKQQFF. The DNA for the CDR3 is TGTGCCACCAGCGATCCACGGGGGACAGGGGGCGCGAAACAGCAGTTCTTC.

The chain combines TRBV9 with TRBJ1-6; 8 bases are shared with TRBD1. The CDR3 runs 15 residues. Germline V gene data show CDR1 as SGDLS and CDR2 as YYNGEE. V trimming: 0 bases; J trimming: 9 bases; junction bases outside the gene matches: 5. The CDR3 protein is CASSVEGQGASPLHF. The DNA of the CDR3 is TGTGCCAGCAGCGTAGAAGGGCAGGGGGCTTCACCCCTCCACTTT.

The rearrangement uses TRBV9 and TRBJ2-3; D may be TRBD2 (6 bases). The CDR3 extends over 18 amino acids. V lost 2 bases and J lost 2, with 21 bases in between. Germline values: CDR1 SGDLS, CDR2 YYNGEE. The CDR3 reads CASSVGLFDGGITDTQYF. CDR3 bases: TGTGCCAGCAGCGTTGGGTTATTCGACGGCGGGATCACAGATACGCAGTATTTT.